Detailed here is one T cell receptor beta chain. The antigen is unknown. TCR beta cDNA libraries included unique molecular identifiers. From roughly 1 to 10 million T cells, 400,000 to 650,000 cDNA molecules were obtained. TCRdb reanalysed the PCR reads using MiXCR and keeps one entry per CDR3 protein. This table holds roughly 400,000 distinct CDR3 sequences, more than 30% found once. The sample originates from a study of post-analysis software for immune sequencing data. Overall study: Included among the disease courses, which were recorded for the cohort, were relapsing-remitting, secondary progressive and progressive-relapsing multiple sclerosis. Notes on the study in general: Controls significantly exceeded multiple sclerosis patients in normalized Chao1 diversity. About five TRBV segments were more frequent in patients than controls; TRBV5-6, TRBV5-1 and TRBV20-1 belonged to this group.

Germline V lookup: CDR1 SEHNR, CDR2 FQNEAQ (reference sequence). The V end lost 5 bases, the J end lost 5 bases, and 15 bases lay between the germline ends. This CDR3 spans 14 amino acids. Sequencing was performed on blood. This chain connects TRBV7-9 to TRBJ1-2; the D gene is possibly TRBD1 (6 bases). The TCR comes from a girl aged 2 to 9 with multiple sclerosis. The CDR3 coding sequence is TGTGCCAGCAGCCCACCGACAGGCGGATATGGCTACACCTTC. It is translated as CASSPPTGGYGYTF. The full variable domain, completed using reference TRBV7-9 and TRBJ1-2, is DTGVSQNPRHKITKRGQNVTFRCDPISEHNRLYWYRQTLGQGPEFLTYFQNEAQLEKSRLLSDRFSAERPKGSFSTLEIQRTEQGDSAMYLCASSPPTGGYGYTFGSGTRLTVV.